This TCR beta chain was sequenced during a study of CD4 T cells in relation to SARS-CoV-2 and coronaviruses. CD4+ T cells from unexposed donors were obtained before the COVID-19 pandemic (2011-2018). The cells were cultured for about ten days before CD4+ T cells were isolated. Unexposed-donor CD4+ T cells were probed with SARS-CoV-2 S/N and four cold-coronavirus spikes, cells permitting. Study findings and constraints: Pre-pandemic and post-infection samples never came from the same donor.

On this clone: Its target is unknown.

The table came from immunoSEQ multiplex PCR; TCRdb's copy has only in-frame clones and leaves some out. Among more than 20,000 clones listed, under 85% were seen once. This clonotype was obtained from a human donor in good health. Sequences were obtained from CD4+ T cells from PBMCs, cultured in vitro.

CDR3 in amino acids: CASSLLAPTQDTQYF. As DNA, the CDR3 is TGTGCCAGCAGCTTACTAGCCCCCACACAAGATACGCAGTATTTT. This sequence joins TRBV7-3 and TRBJ2-3; D may be TRBD2 (5 bases). The CDR3 runs 15 residues. Trimming pared 2 bases from V and 5 bases from J, leaving 14 bases between. Germline CDR1 is SGHTA and CDR2 is FQGTGA.